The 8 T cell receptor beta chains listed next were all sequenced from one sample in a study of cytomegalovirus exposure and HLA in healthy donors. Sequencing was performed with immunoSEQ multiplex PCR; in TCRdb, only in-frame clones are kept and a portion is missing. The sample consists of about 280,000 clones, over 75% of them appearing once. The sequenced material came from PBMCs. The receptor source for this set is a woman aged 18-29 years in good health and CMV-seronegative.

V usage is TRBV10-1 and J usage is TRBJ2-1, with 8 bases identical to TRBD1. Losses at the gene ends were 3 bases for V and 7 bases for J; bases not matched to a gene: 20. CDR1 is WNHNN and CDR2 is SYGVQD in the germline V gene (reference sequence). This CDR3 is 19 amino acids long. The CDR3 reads CASSESPGGGGTGANEQFF. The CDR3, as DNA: TGCGCCAGCAGTGAATCGCCCGGTGGTGGCGGGACAGGTGCAAATGAGCAGTTCTTC.

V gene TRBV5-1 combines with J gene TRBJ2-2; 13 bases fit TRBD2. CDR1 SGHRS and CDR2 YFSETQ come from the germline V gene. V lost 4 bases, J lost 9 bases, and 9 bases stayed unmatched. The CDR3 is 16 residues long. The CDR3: CASSIGLAGADRELFF. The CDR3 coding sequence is TGCGCCAGCAGCATCGGACTAGCGGGAGCCGATAGGGAGCTGTTTTTT.

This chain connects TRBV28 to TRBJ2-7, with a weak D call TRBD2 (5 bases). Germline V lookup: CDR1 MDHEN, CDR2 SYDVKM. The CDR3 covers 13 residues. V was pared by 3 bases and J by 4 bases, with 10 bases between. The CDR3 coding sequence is TGTGCCAGCAGTTTGGGAGAGCGATACGAGCAGTACTTC. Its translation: CASSLGERYEQYF.

CDR3 region: CASSPGQGTRFNQPQHF. The CDR3, as DNA: TGTGCCAGCAGTCCGGGACAGGGGACCCGCTTCAATCAGCCCCAGCATTTT. The chain links TRBV28 to TRBJ1-5; 10 bases agree with TRBD1. Germline V gene sequence: CDR1 MDHEN, CDR2 SYDVKM. CDR3 length equals 17 residues. V was pared by 5 bases and J by 3 bases, with 10 bases of the junction left unmatched.

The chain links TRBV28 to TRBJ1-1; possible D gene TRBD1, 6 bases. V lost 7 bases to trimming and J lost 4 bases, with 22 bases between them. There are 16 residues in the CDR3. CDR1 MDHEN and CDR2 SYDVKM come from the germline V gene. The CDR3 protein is CASTFRPGEGGTEAFF. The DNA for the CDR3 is TGTGCCAGCACGTTTCGGCCAGGGGAAGGGGGCACTGAAGCTTTCTTT.

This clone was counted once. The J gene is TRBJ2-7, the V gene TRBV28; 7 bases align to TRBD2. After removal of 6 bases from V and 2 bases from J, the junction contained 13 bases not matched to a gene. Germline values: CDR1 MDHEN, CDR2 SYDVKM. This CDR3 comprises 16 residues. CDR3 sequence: CASSRDFGGTTYEQYF. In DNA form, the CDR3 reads TGTGCCAGCAGCCGAGACTTTGGCGGGACTACCTACGAGCAGTACTTC. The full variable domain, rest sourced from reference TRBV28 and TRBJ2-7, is DVKVTQSSRYLVKRTGEKVFLECVQDMDHENMFWYRQDPGLGLRLIYFSYDVKMKEKGDIPEGYSVSREKKERFSLILESASTNQTSMYLCASSRDFGGTTYEQYFGPGTRLTVT.

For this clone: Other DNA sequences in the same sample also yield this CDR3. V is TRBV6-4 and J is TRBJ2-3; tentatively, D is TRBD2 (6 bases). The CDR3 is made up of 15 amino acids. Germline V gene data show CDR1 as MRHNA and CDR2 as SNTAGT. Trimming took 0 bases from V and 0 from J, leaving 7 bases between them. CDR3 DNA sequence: TGTGCCAGCAGTGACTCTGCGGGGAGCACAGATACGCAGTATTTT. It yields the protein CASSDSAGSTDTQYF.

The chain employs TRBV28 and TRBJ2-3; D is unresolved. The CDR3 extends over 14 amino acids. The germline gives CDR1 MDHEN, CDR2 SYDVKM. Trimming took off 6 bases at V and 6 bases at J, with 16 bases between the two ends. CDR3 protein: CASSRLLLGDTQYF. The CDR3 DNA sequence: TGTGCCAGCAGCCGACTCCTGCTCGGGGATACGCAGTATTTT.